This is a list of T cell receptor beta chains from one sample in a study of blood T cells in healthy people across ages. TCRdb fed the 5' RACE reads into MiXCR, producing one record per CDR3 protein. The table records roughly 680,000 distinct CDR3 sequences, around 52% of them present only once. Sequencing was performed on blood. The receptors derive from a woman older than 75 in good health. CDR3s include the opening cysteine and the closing phenylalanine or tryptophan. The D gene is left open where the match is weak. Size tells how often a clone was seen (once, few, many) or the class of an expanded clone, and some rows leave it out.

j_call: TRBJ2-3; v_call: TRBV3-1; cdr3_length: 16; clone_size: .; d_call: TRBD1; cdr3_aa: CASSPSGQGVLHTQYF; cdr3_nt: TGTGCCAGCAGTCCCTCTGGACAGGGGGTCCTCCATACGCAGTATTTT
j_call: TRBJ2-4; v_call: TRBV20-1; cdr3_length: 12; clone_size: many; d_call: .; cdr3_aa: CSAREGPTPQYF; cdr3_nt: TGCAGTGCTAGAGAGGGGCCCACCCCCCAGTACTTC
j_call: TRBJ2-1; v_call: TRBV2; cdr3_length: 16; clone_size: .; d_call: .; cdr3_aa: CASSEARGTAYNEQFF; cdr3_nt: TGTGCCAGCAGTGAAGCCCGGGGGACGGCCTACAATGAGCAGTTCTTC
j_call: TRBJ2-5; v_call: TRBV7-2; cdr3_length: 15; clone_size: many; d_call: TRBD1; cdr3_aa: CASSLMGQGFETQYF; cdr3_nt: TGTGCCAGCAGCTTAATGGGACAGGGGTTTGAGACCCAGTACTTC
j_call: TRBJ2-1; v_call: TRBV7-3; cdr3_length: 13; clone_size: many; d_call: .; cdr3_aa: CASSRSGVNEQFF; cdr3_nt: TGTGCCAGCAGCCGTTCCGGGGTGAATGAGCAGTTCTTC
j_call: TRBJ1-1; v_call: TRBV11-1; cdr3_length: 14; clone_size: .; d_call: .; cdr3_aa: CASSFPGASTEAFF; cdr3_nt: TGTGCCAGCAGCTTCCCCGGCGCAAGCACTGAAGCTTTCTTT
j_call: TRBJ2-1; v_call: TRBV10-3; cdr3_length: 12; clone_size: .; d_call: .; cdr3_aa: CAISAIDNEQFF; cdr3_nt: TGTGCCATCAGTGCGATAGACAATGAGCAGTTCTTC
j_call: TRBJ2-7; v_call: TRBV28; cdr3_length: 14; clone_size: .; d_call: TRBD1; cdr3_aa: CASSLSGTGYEQYF; cdr3_nt: TGTGCCAGCAGTTTATCGGGGACAGGTTACGAGCAGTACTTC
j_call: TRBJ2-2; v_call: TRBV30; cdr3_length: 11; clone_size: .; d_call: .; cdr3_aa: CACGWSGELFF; cdr3_nt: TGTGCCTGTGGGTGGAGCGGGGAGCTGTTTTTT
j_call: TRBJ1-6; v_call: TRBV2; cdr3_length: 15; clone_size: .; d_call: .; cdr3_aa: CASSGPGGHNSPLHF; cdr3_nt: TGTGCCAGCAGTGGGCCGGGGGGACATAATTCACCCCTCCACTTT
j_call: TRBJ2-7; v_call: TRBV20-1; cdr3_length: 11; clone_size: many; d_call: .; cdr3_aa: CSATPDYEQYF; cdr3_nt: TGCAGTGCTACCCCGGACTACGAGCAGTACTTC
j_call: TRBJ2-1; v_call: TRBV28; cdr3_length: 15; clone_size: .; d_call: TRBD1; cdr3_aa: CASSSGQGAVYEQFF; cdr3_nt: TGTGCCAGCAGCTCTGGACAGGGGGCGGTCTATGAGCAGTTCTTC
j_call: TRBJ1-1; v_call: TRBV7-2; cdr3_length: 17; clone_size: once; d_call: .; cdr3_aa: CASSLFAGPTMNTEAFF; cdr3_nt: TGTGCCAGCAGCTTATTCGCAGGGCCTACTATGAACACTGAAGCTTTCTTT
j_call: TRBJ2-3; v_call: TRBV7-3; cdr3_length: 16; clone_size: many; d_call: TRBD2; cdr3_aa: CASSRRLAGTTDTQYF; cdr3_nt: TGTGCCAGCAGCCGCAGGCTAGCGGGGACCACAGATACGCAGTATTTT
j_call: TRBJ2-5; v_call: TRBV12-3/TRBV12-4; cdr3_length: 14; clone_size: many; d_call: TRBD1; cdr3_aa: CASSDTGGVETQYF; cdr3_nt: TGTGCCAGCAGCGACACAGGGGGCGTCGAGACCCAGTACTTC
j_call: TRBJ2-7; v_call: TRBV5-1; cdr3_length: 12; clone_size: many; d_call: .; cdr3_aa: CASSPMTGEQYF; cdr3_nt: TGCGCCAGCAGCCCTATGACTGGCGAGCAGTACTTC
j_call: TRBJ1-2; v_call: TRBV14; cdr3_length: 12; clone_size: .; d_call: .; cdr3_aa: CASSPTGSGYTF; cdr3_nt: TGTGCCAGCAGCCCGACGGGATCTGGCTACACCTTC